These 29 T cell receptor beta chains originate from one sample sequenced in a study of blood T cell repertoires in COVID-19. TCRdb's table, derived via immunoSEQ multiplex PCR, lists solely in-frame clones and lacks some. The table lists over 85,000 clones, 85% to 90% of them singletons. The sample was peripheral blood. The receptors stem from a human donor in a cohort sampled during active COVID-19.

DNA of the CDR3: TGCAGCGTTGAAGGGACAGGCAATAATGAAAAACTGTTTTTT. It yields the protein CSVEGTGNNEKLFF. This sequence joins TRBV29-1 and TRBJ1-4, with 7 bases matching TRBD1. V lost 1 base to trimming and J lost 4 bases; unmatched junction nucleotides: 3. Germline lookup yields CDR1 SQVTM and CDR2 ANQGSEA. The CDR3 loop spans 14 amino acids.

CDR3 sequence reads: CASRSHRGSYEQYF. The CDR3 DNA reads TGTGCCAGCAGGTCCCATAGAGGAAGCTACGAGCAGTACTTC. The chain employs TRBV6-5 and TRBJ2-7; D is undetermined. Between the trimmed V and J ends, which lost 6 bases and 3 bases, there was a span of 15 bases. Germline CDR1 is MNHEY and CDR2 is SVGAGI. This CDR3 has 14 residues.

The CDR3 is CASSLSGPYEQYF. The CDR3 bases are TGTGCCAGCAGTTTATCGGGGCCCTACGAGCAGTACTTC. V gene TRBV27 combines with J gene TRBJ2-7, with D perhaps TRBD1 (5 bases). Germline CDR1 is MNHEY and CDR2 is SMNVEV (reference sequence). The V end lost 0 bases, the J end lost 2 bases, and 5 bases lay between the germline ends. This CDR3 spans 13 amino acids.

This chain's CDR3 is CASRSDYSPGNEQFF. The CDR3 DNA reads as TGTGCCAGCAGGTCGGACTACTCCCCCGGCAATGAGCAGTTCTTC. The rearrangement links TRBV7-8 to TRBJ2-1, with D maybe TRBD2 (6 bases). The CDR3 loop spans 15 amino acids. Germline V gives CDR1 SGHVS, CDR2 FQNEAQ. V lost 6 bases to trimming and J lost 6 bases, with 18 bases between them.

CDR3 in amino acids: CAWSVLEGETQYF. In nucleotides, the CDR3 is TGTGCCTGGAGTGTACTGGAGGGGGAGACCCAGTACTTC. The chain has TRBV30 and TRBJ2-5; D is possibly TRBD2 (6 bases). Germline CDR1 and CDR2: GTSNPN and SVGIG (reference sequence). The CDR3 totals 13 residues. Trimming pared 0 bases from V and 5 bases from J, leaving 10 bases between.

V and J are TRBV29-1 and TRBJ2-3; 7 nucleotides line up with TRBD2. With 4 bases clipped from V and 5 bases from J, the junction kept 12 bases outside the gene matches. The CDR3 is made up of 15 amino acids. Germline lookup yields CDR1 SQVTM and CDR2 ANQGSEA. The CDR3: CSVAPLSGSKDTQYF. CDR3 in DNA: TGCAGCGTTGCACCCCTTAGCGGGTCTAAAGATACGCAGTATTTT.

The V call is TRBV28, the J call TRBJ1-6; TRBD1 matches at 9 bases. The ends lost 6 bases at V and 7 bases at J; junction bases unmatched: 10. Germline values: CDR1 MDHEN, CDR2 SYDVKM. CDR3 length: 16 amino acids. The CDR3 DNA follows: TGTGCCAGCAGCTCTGGACAGGGGTTTTACAATTCACCCCTCCACTTT. It codes for CASSSGQGFYNSPLHF. Full variable domain (remainder filled in from reference TRBV28 and TRBJ1-6): DVKVTQSSRYLVKRTGEKVFLECVQDMDHENMFWYRQDPGLGLRLIYFSYDVKMKEKGDIPEGYSVSREKKERFSLILESASTNQTSMYLCASSSGQGFYNSPLHFGNGTRLTVT.

The V gene is TRBV19, the J gene TRBJ1-2, with TRBD1 matching over 7 bases. Germline V gene sequence: CDR1 LNHDA, CDR2 SQIVND (reference sequence). The junction had 9 bases not matched to a gene; V was cut back by 8 bases and J by 0 bases. The CDR3 loop spans 15 amino acids. The CDR3 DNA is TGTGCCAGTCGCCTTCCCGGGACAGCTAACTATGGCTACACCTTC. Translated: CASRLPGTANYGYTF.

The chain employs TRBV7-6 and TRBJ2-3; possibly TRBD1 for D (6 bases). Trimming took 5 bases from V and 0 from J, leaving 9 bases between them. The CDR3 loop spans 14 amino acids. Germline loops: CDR1 SGHVS, CDR2 FNYEAQ. Here the CDR3 DNA reads TGTGCCAGCAGCCGAGGACAGAGCACAGATACGCAGTATTTT. This gives the protein CASSRGQSTDTQYF. The full variable domain, completed using reference TRBV7-6 and TRBJ2-3, is GAGVSQSPRYKVTKRGQDVALRCDPISGHVSLYWYRQALGQGPEFLTYFNYEAQQDKSGLPNDRFSAERPEGSISTLTIQRTEQRDSAMYRCASSRGQSTDTQYFGPGTRLTVL.

The rearrangement joins TRBV7-9 to TRBJ2-3; D call uncertain. CDR3 length equals 15 residues. Germline V gene lookup returns CDR1 SEHNR and CDR2 FQNEAQ (reference sequence). V was shortened by 2 bases and J by 3 bases, with 12 bases between the two germline ends. DNA for the CDR3: TGTGCCAGCAGCTTATCGGGTGTGGCGACAGATACGCAGTATTTT. This encodes CASSLSGVATDTQYF.

This clone is classed as medium-sized. The J gene is TRBJ1-3, the V gene TRBV11-2; 8 positions match TRBD1. CDR1 is SGHAT and CDR2 is FQNNGV in the germline V gene. The CDR3 runs 18 residues. With V trimmed by 5 bases and J by 0 bases, 12 bases remained unmatched. CDR3 DNA sequence: TGTGCCAGCAGCCTTCCTCAGGGGGCCTACATCTCTGGAAACACCATATATTTT. This gives the protein CASSLPQGAYISGNTIYF.

The rearrangement joins TRBV5-1 to TRBJ2-3; D not resolved. The ends were cut back, 3 bases at V and 1 base at J, with 9 bases in the middle. CDR1 is SGHRS, CDR2 YFSETQ, per germline. This CDR3 has 14 residues. CDR3 sequence reads: CASSSAHRTDTQYF. CDR3 bases: TGCGCCAGCAGCTCCGCGCATCGCACAGATACGCAGTATTTT.

This chain connects TRBV7-2 to TRBJ2-1, with 7 bases identical to TRBD2. J gave up 7 bases and V 5 bases, and 14 bases lay outside the gene matches. CDR3 length equals 16 residues. The V gene's germline CDR1 is SGHTA and CDR2 FQGNSA. The chain's CDR3 is CASSPRLAGERNEQFF. In DNA, the CDR3 is TGTGCCAGCAGCCCAAGACTAGCCGGAGAGCGGAATGAGCAGTTCTTC.

This clone was detected only a few times. The chain combines TRBV28 with TRBJ2-7, with D possibly matching TRBD2 (7 bases). The germline V gene has CDR1 MDHEN and CDR2 SYDVKM. This CDR3 contains 16 residues. V dropped 8 bases and J dropped 3 bases, with 23 bases sitting between them. The CDR3 coding sequence is TGTGCCAGCTCAAGCACGGTCGGAGGGGGGGTCTACGAGCAGTACTTC. It yields the protein CASSSTVGGGVYEQYF.

The chain joins TRBV7-3 to TRBJ1-5; no clear D gene. This CDR3 is 13 amino acids long. Trimming cost V 2 bases and J 4 bases, with 6 bases left between them. The germline CDR1 and CDR2 sequences are SGHTA and FQGTGA. The CDR3 is CASSLGTNQPQHF. The CDR3 DNA follows: TGTGCCAGCAGCTTAGGCACGAATCAGCCCCAGCATTTT. Looking up the rest from reference TRBV7-3 and TRBJ1-5 gives the full variable domain: GAGVSQTPSNKVTEKGKYVELRCDPISGHTALYWYRQSLGQGPEFLIYFQGTGAADDSGLPNDRFFAVRPEGSVSTLKIQRTERGDSAVYLCASSLGTNQPQHFGDGTRLSIL.

This sequence joins TRBV7-9 and TRBJ2-2, with D possibly matching TRBD2 (6 bases). Trimming cost V 6 bases and J 0 bases, with 17 bases left between them. The CDR3 has 17 residues. CDR1 SEHNR and CDR2 FQNEAQ come from the germline V gene (reference sequence). The CDR3 sequence: CASRFTLTSTNTGELFF. The CDR3 coding sequence is TGTGCCAGCAGATTCACCCTGACTAGTACGAACACCGGGGAGCTGTTTTTT.

The rearrangement joins TRBV19 to TRBJ2-5; TRBD2 aligns across 10 bases. Germline V CDR1 and CDR2: LNHDA, SQIVND (reference sequence). V lost 8 bases and J lost 2; bases outside the gene matches: 5. The CDR3 runs to 14 residues. Here the CDR3 reads CASSLAGDQETQYF. CDR3 sequence (DNA): TGTGCCAGTTCCCTAGCGGGAGATCAAGAGACCCAGTACTTC. The full variable domain, completed using reference TRBV19 and TRBJ2-5, is DGGITQSPKYLFRKEGQNVTLSCEQNLNHDAMYWYRQDPGQGLRLIYYSQIVNDFQKGDIAEGYSVSREKKESFPLTVTSAQKNPTAFYLCASSLAGDQETQYFGPGTRLLVL.

The V call is TRBV7-9, the J call TRBJ2-3; D possibly corresponds to TRBD2 (5 bases). The CDR3 runs 11 residues. V was trimmed by 6 bases and J by 5 bases, leaving 6 bases between them. The germline V gene has CDR1 SEHNR and CDR2 FQNEAQ (reference sequence). The CDR3 DNA is TGTGCCAGCAGTGGGAGAGATACGCAGTATTTT. Residues: CASSGRDTQYF.

This chain links TRBV28 with TRBJ2-1, with TRBD2 matching 9 bases. V shed 8 bases and J 1 base; nucleotides not matched to a gene: 9. The CDR3 extends over 16 amino acids. Germline CDR1 and CDR2: MDHEN and SYDVKM. In DNA, the CDR3 is TGTGCCAGCGAGGCCGCGACTAGCGGTTCCTACAATGAGCAGTTCTTC. Translation: CASEAATSGSYNEQFF.

The DNA of the CDR3 is TGTGCCAGCAGTCTTCATGACAGGGGGAATGAAAAACTGTTTTTT. Residues: CASSLHDRGNEKLFF. This chain connects TRBV28 to TRBJ1-4, with 9 nucleotides matching TRBD1. Germline V gene lookup returns CDR1 MDHEN and CDR2 SYDVKM. J was trimmed by 5 bases and V by 5 bases; bases with no gene match: 6. This CDR3 comprises 15 residues.

This clone was counted once. The V call is TRBV5-1, the J call TRBJ1-1; D possibly corresponds to TRBD1 (5 bases). V was cut by 4 bases and J by 5 bases, with 18 bases left in between. This CDR3 is built from 15 residues. Germline V CDR1 and CDR2: SGHRS, YFSETQ. CDR3 loop: CASSPFQQQGTEAFF. CDR3 nucleotides: TGCGCCAGCAGCCCCTTCCAACAGCAGGGAACTGAAGCTTTCTTT.

The chain carries TRBV13 and TRBJ2-7; tentatively, D is TRBD1 (6 bases). Trimming took off 6 bases at V and 2 bases at J, with 17 bases between the two ends. Per germline, CDR1 PRHDT and CDR2 FYEKMQ (reference sequence). There are 15 residues in the CDR3. Written as DNA, the CDR3 is TGTGCCAGCAGGGAAGCGACAGGTCCAGCCTACGAGCAGTACTTC. Its protein is CASREATGPAYEQYF.

The CDR3 sequence: CAWRDEDRRFGKLFF. CDR3 nucleotides: TGTGCCTGGAGGGACGAAGACAGGAGGTTTGGGAAACTGTTTTTT. This chain links TRBV30 with TRBJ1-4; the D gene is possibly TRBD1 (6 bases). The V end lost 3 bases, the J end lost 11 bases, and 22 bases lay between the germline ends. The CDR3 is made up of 15 amino acids. Germline loops: CDR1 GTSNPN, CDR2 SVGIG (reference sequence).

The count of this clone is one. The genes are TRBV7-2 and TRBJ2-1; TRBD2 is a possible D gene (6 bases). The V gene lost 4 bases and the J gene lost 4 bases, with 17 bases spanning the gap. Germline V lookup: CDR1 SGHTA, CDR2 FQGNSA. The CDR3 runs to 16 residues. The CDR3 here is CASSSHRDFPYNEQFF. The DNA for the CDR3 is TGTGCCAGCAGCTCACACCGGGACTTCCCGTACAATGAGCAGTTCTTC.

This clone has a handful of counts. The chain uses TRBV19 and TRBJ1-6, with a possible D match to TRBD1 (5 bases). In germline, CDR1 is LNHDA, CDR2 SQIVND (reference sequence). V was trimmed by 6 bases and J by 6 bases, leaving 15 bases between them. This CDR3 contains 15 residues. For the CDR3, the DNA is TGTGCCAGTAGGGGATTGTGGACACGTAATTCACCCCTCCACTTT. Encoded protein: CASRGLWTRNSPLHF.

This chain links TRBV11-2 with TRBJ1-5; D call uncertain. The length of the CDR3 is 14 residues. V was clipped by 5 bases and J by 4 bases, with 12 bases between them. The germline V gene has CDR1 SGHAT and CDR2 FQNNGV. In DNA form, the CDR3 reads TGTGCCAGCAGCCTTATGTCCAGTAATCAGCCCCAGCATTTT. It specifies CASSLMSSNQPQHF.

The sample holds one count of this clone. The genes are TRBV7-3 and TRBJ2-3; 8 bases align to TRBD1. The germline CDR1 and CDR2 sequences are SGHTA and FQGTGA. V shed 5 bases and J 1 base; nucleotides not matched to a gene: 5. This CDR3 spans 15 amino acids. The CDR3 coding sequence is TGTGCCAGCAGCGTTCAGGGGGCTGGCACAGATACGCAGTATTTT. This translates into CASSVQGAGTDTQYF. The variable domain in full, with the rest retrieved from reference TRBV7-3 and TRBJ2-3, is GAGVSQTPSNKVTEKGKYVELRCDPISGHTALYWYRQSLGQGPEFLIYFQGTGAADDSGLPNDRFFAVRPEGSVSTLKIQRTERGDSAVYLCASSVQGAGTDTQYFGPGTRLTVL.

The chain has TRBV11-2 and TRBJ2-4, with D possibly matching TRBD2 (5 bases). Germline CDR1 is SGHAT and CDR2 is FQNNGV. Trimming shortened V by 5 bases and J by 2 bases, and 19 bases separated the two germline ends. The CDR3 extends over 17 amino acids. The CDR3 protein is CASSPLRAGGPKNIQYF. The CDR3 DNA reads as TGTGCCAGCAGCCCCCTCCGGGCGGGTGGGCCCAAAAACATTCAGTACTTC.

The chain uses TRBV18 and TRBJ2-5; 7 bases line up with TRBD2. Germline V gives CDR1 KGHSH, CDR2 LQKENI. This CDR3 contains 16 residues. Germline trimming cut 6 bases from V and 2 bases from J; bases unmatched to any gene: 12. The CDR3 nucleotides are TGTGCCAGCTCCTCTCGGCTTACTAGCGCTCAAGAGACCCAGTACTTC. Its protein product is CASSSRLTSAQETQYF.